The text below deals with one TCR beta chain. This clone appeared a few times. What this receptor recognizes is not known. It has no much larger one-base neighbor in the sample; base qualities were not kept. These data originate in a study of immune characteristics of hereditary and idiopathic chronic pancreatitis. Broadly, across the study: The study examined local immune cells and TCRbeta repertoires in the pancreas in hereditary and idiopathic chronic pancreatitis, using control pancreases from organ donors for comparison. TCRbeta sequencing included 5 control pancreases, 7 or 8 pancreases with hereditary chronic pancreatitis and about 6 pancreases with idiopathic chronic pancreatitis. The gDNA-based approach was selected because the approach required minimal in vitro experimental manipulation of T cells infiltrating the pancreas.

Overall study results and their limits: Chronic pancreatitis caused by alcohol use was excluded from the study. Among around 14 chronic pancreatitis patients, the number of productive TCR rearrangements showed a positive correlation with disease severity scores. Significantly increased TCRbeta repertoire diversity and reduced clonality were observed in both chronic pancreatitis groups relative to controls. Hereditary and idiopathic chronic pancreatitis differed in Vbeta-Jbeta gene family usage, including TRBV10, TRBV19, TRBV23 and TRBV5. Because patient tissue could only be obtained at the time of TPIAT, differences in disease duration may have influenced the immune findings.

Pancreas tissue with chronic pancreatitis was obtained from patients having total pancreatectomy with islet autotransplantation (TPIAT). The chronic pancreatitis patients who were included had no known history of diabetes. For TCRbeta sequencing, genomic DNA was pulled straight from bulk pancreas tissue, skipping any T cell sorting. Pancreas tissues from patients and organ donors were collected consecutively at two US centers. For CDR1 and CDR2, the germline V gene lists WSHSY and SAAADI. Germline trimming amounts to 7 bases on V and 4 bases on J, with 3 as the count of junction bases outside the gene matches. The CDR3 starts with the cysteine, ends with the phenylalanine, and has 12 residues. The sequence is cut down to CDR3 DNA, 36 bases in frame from base 1. Receptor amplification or capture employed the immunoSEQ multiplex PCR assay. The TCRbeta CDR3 region and adjacent sequences were amplified and sequenced from pancreatic genomic DNA. On the authors' methods: Productive clonality and productive rearrangement counts were measured along with repertoire diversity, which was expressed as a mean normalized Shannon-Wiener index. The nonparametric Mann-Whitney U test was used to compare repertoire metrics between the control and chronic pancreatitis groups. A shared clonotype was defined as a CDR3beta sequence with the same amino acid composition and length across subjects. The immuneACCESS repertoire file appears here via TCRdb, limited to in-frame rearrangements. These files lack a portion of the clones; in checked studies, under half of the deficit traces to unresolved V genes, and the cause of the others is not known. V, J and clone size are taken as reported in that table, and D and trimming were inferred from the DNA itself. Recorded for this sample are some 15,000 clones; around 79% of them occurred a single time. Over 12% of the sample comes from the top ten.

The receptor's source is a human donor with chronic pancreatitis. The sequence links TRBV10-2 to TRBJ1-2, with 7 bases aligning to TRBD1. Sequencing was performed on pancreas tissue with hereditary chronic pancreatitis. The sequence in DNA is TGCGCCAGCATGCGGGACAGCTATGGCTACACCTTC. It encodes CASMRDSYGYTF.